The rows below give T cell receptor beta chains drawn from one sample of a study of response to subunit inactivated influenza vaccine. TCRdb used MiXCR to reprocess the RT-PCR reads, holding one entry per CDR3 protein. The table lists approximately 530,000 distinct CDR3 sequences, roughly 7.6% of them singletons. This specimen consisted of PBMCs from blood, obtained less than 30 months after vaccination. The receptors were gathered from a man aged 45 to 70 who received an inactivated influenza vaccine. The conserved cysteine and the conserved F or W are not part of the CDR3 here. The D gene is left open where the match is weak.

cdr3_length	d_call	j_call	v_call	cdr3_aa
12	-	TRBJ1-2	TRBV27	ASSNATVFYGYT
12	-	TRBJ2-2	TRBV12-3/TRBV12-4	ASSPLGKTGELF
16	TRBD2	TRBJ2-3	TRBV6-2/TRBV6-3	ASSYFPGLADSTDTQY
12	-	TRBJ2-7	TRBV10-3	ATGQGSDLPEQY
11	-	TRBJ2-1	TRBV10-1	ASSEDRDNEQF
13	-	TRBJ2-6	TRBV19	ASSMEYSGANVLT
14	-	TRBJ2-5	TRBV6-1	ASTKGWGRNEETQY
13	-	TRBJ2-7	TRBV7-6	ASSWAPGTGAGIY
10	-	TRBJ2-7	TRBV10-3	AISKSPYEQY
12	TRBD2	TRBJ2-7	TRBV25-1	ASTLTSGSHEQY